This is a list of T cell receptor beta chains from one sample in a study of T cell responses to AZD1222 COVID-19 vaccine. The protocol was immunoSEQ multiplex PCR, while the TCRdb copy is restricted to in-frame clones and leaves out a portion. This sample yields approximately 100,000 clones, of which about nine tenths are seen a single time; roughly 8% belongs to the top ten. The sample was peripheral blood, taken 28 days after the second AZD1222 dose. The receptors derive from an adult who received the AZD1222 COVID-19 vaccine. Each CDR3 is given with its conserved first and last residue. D genes are given only for firm matches. Size is stated for part of the rows, as once, few or many counts, or as a class when the clone is expanded.

j_call | d_call | cdr3_length | clone_size | v_call | cdr3_aa | cdr3_nt
TRBJ1-2 | NA | 13 | NA | TRBV2 | CASSERRDGGYTF | TGTGCCAGCAGTGAGCGGAGGGACGGTGGCTACACCTTC
TRBJ2-5 | NA | 13 | NA | TRBV12-5 | CASGLLPQETQYF | TGTGCTAGTGGTTTGTTGCCCCAAGAGACCCAGTACTTC
TRBJ1-4 | NA | 16 | NA | TRBV5-1 | CASSLGPTRTNEKLFF | TGCGCCAGCAGCTTGGGACCAACCCGGACGAATGAAAAACTGTTTTTT
TRBJ1-1 | NA | 14 | NA | TRBV5-5 | CASSYLLGYTEAFF | TGTGCCAGCAGCTACCTACTTGGGTACACTGAAGCTTTCTTT
TRBJ1-4 | TRBD1 | 15 | NA | TRBV18 | CASSATGGTNEKLFF | TGTGCCAGCTCAGCCACAGGGGGCACTAATGAAAAACTGTTTTTT
TRBJ1-1 | NA | 17 | NA | TRBV14 | CASSQGISTGKNTEAFF | TGTGCCAGCAGCCAAGGAATATCGACAGGAAAGAACACTGAAGCTTTCTTT
TRBJ2-7 | TRBD2 | 14 | once | TRBV7-2 | CASSRSGLVREQYF | TGTGCCAGCAGCCGCTCGGGACTAGTCCGCGAGCAGTACTTC
TRBJ2-3 | NA | 13 | NA | TRBV6-5 | CASSVGERDTQYF | TGTGCCAGCAGCGTGGGGGAAAGGGATACGCAGTATTTT
TRBJ2-7 | NA | 13 | NA | TRBV6-5 | CASSPYGTYEQYF | TGTGCCAGCAGCCCCTATGGGACCTACGAGCAGTACTTC
TRBJ1-1 | NA | 15 | NA | TRBV5-8 | CASSSTQGLGTEAFF | TGTGCCAGCAGCTCAACACAGGGCTTAGGCACTGAAGCTTTCTTT
TRBJ1-1 | TRBD1 | 16 | NA | TRBV11-2 | CASSIGQASGSTEAFF | TGTGCCAGCAGCATAGGACAGGCCTCCGGTAGCACTGAAGCTTTCTTT
TRBJ2-7 | NA | 16 | NA | TRBV4-3 | CASSQDTSGFSYEQYF | TGCGCCAGCAGCCAAGACACGTCGGGGTTCTCCTACGAGCAGTACTTC
TRBJ1-2 | NA | 13 | NA | TRBV19 | CASSPDGGYGYTF | TGTGCCAGTAGTCCAGACGGCGGCTATGGCTACACCTTC
TRBJ2-7 | NA | 13 | NA | TRBV3-1/TRBV3-2 | CASSQDSFYEQYF | TGTGCCAGCAGCCAGGACAGCTTCTACGAGCAGTACTTC
TRBJ2-6 | TRBD2 | 18 | NA | TRBV27 | CASSSSGGASSGANVLTF | TGTGCCAGCAGTTCTAGCGGGGGGGCGTCCTCTGGGGCCAACGTCCTGACTTTC
TRBJ1-1 | TRBD1 | 13 | NA | TRBV7-2 | CASTPSTGGQAFF | TGTGCCAGCACCCCTTCGACAGGGGGTCAAGCTTTCTTT
TRBJ1-2 | NA | 17 | NA | TRBV4-3 | CASSQDAKAGANYGYTF | TGCGCCAGCAGCCAAGATGCAAAGGCGGGAGCTAACTATGGCTACACCTTC
TRBJ1-6 | NA | 13 | NA | TRBV9 | CASSVEQGSPLHF | TGTGCCAGCAGCGTAGAACAGGGTTCACCCCTCCACTTT
TRBJ2-7 | NA | 15 | NA | TRBV7-8 | CASSLEPGPLFGQYF | TGTGCCAGCAGTCTTGAACCGGGACCCCTGTTCGGGCAGTACTTC
TRBJ1-5 | NA | 14 | NA | TRBV7-8 | CASSLEDRDQPQHF | TGTGCCAGCAGCTTAGAAGATAGAGATCAGCCCCAGCATTTT
TRBJ1-1 | NA | 13 | NA | TRBV2 | CASSELPNTEAFF | TGTGCCAGCAGTGAACTCCCGAACACTGAAGCTTTCTTT
TRBJ2-1 | NA | 14 | few | TRBV27 | CASSLGPTNNEQFF | TGTGCCAGCAGTTTAGGGCCAACCAATAATGAGCAGTTCTTC
TRBJ2-1 | TRBD1 | 14 | once | TRBV13 | CASSRDRDYNEQFF | TGTGCCAGCAGCCGGGACAGAGACTACAATGAGCAGTTCTTC
TRBJ1-2 | NA | 12 | NA | TRBV12-5 | CARILVGNGYTF | TGTGCTAGGATACTGGTGGGGAACGGCTACACCTTC
TRBJ1-2 | TRBD1 | 13 | NA | TRBV19 | CASNRQGNYGYTF | TGTGCCAGCAATCGACAGGGGAACTATGGCTACACCTTC
TRBJ2-7 | TRBD2 | 13 | NA | TRBV9 | CASTAPGRGEQYF | TGTGCCAGCACCGCTCCGGGGAGGGGCGAGCAGTACTTC
TRBJ2-7 | TRBD2 | 14 | NA | TRBV6-4 | CASRPSGNSYEQYF | TGTGCCAGCAGGCCTAGCGGGAACTCCTACGAGCAGTACTTC
TRBJ1-5 | TRBD1 | 15 | NA | TRBV4-3 | CASSQGGQGNQPQHF | TGCGCCAGCAGCCAAGGTGGACAGGGCAATCAGCCCCAGCATTTT
TRBJ1-1 | TRBD1 | 15 | NA | TRBV3-1/TRBV3-2 | CASSPPGQGGPEAFF | TGTGCCAGCAGCCCACCGGGGCAAGGGGGCCCTGAAGCTTTCTTT
TRBJ2-7 | TRBD1 | 16 | NA | TRBV4-3 | CASSHFPGQGFYEQYF | TGCGCCAGCAGCCATTTTCCGGGACAGGGGTTCTACGAGCAGTACTTC
TRBJ1-4 | NA | 12 | few | TRBV12-3/TRBV12-4 | CASSLSGGLGFF | TGTGCCAGCAGTCTATCCGGGGGCCTCGGGTTTTTT
TRBJ2-3 | NA | 14 | NA | TRBV29-1 | CSVGGLTITDTQYF | TGCAGCGTTGGGGGCCTAACGATCACAGATACGCAGTATTTT
TRBJ1-2 | TRBD1 | 12 | NA | TRBV30 | CAWSSTGVGYTF | TGTGCCTGGAGTTCAACAGGGGTTGGCTACACCTTC
TRBJ2-1 | NA | 15 | NA | TRBV3-1/TRBV3-2 | CASSQDQRVDNEQFF | TGTGCCAGCAGCCAAGATCAAAGGGTAGACAATGAGCAGTTCTTC
TRBJ2-7 | NA | 14 | NA | TRBV7-2 | CASSDGQPPYEQYF | TGTGCCAGCAGCGACGGACAGCCCCCCTACGAGCAGTACTTC
TRBJ2-3 | NA | 12 | NA | TRBV9 | CASSRLTDTQYF | TGTGCCAGCAGTCGACTCACAGATACGCAGTATTTT
TRBJ2-1 | TRBD1 | 14 | NA | TRBV5-1 | CASQPRTGHNEQFF | TGCGCCAGCCAACCTAGGACAGGGCACAATGAGCAGTTCTTC
TRBJ1-6 | TRBD1 | 16 | NA | TRBV4-3 | CASSQDGGQGGSPLHF | TGCGCCAGCAGCCAAGATGGAGGCCAGGGGGGATCACCCCTCCACTTT
TRBJ2-7 | TRBD1 | 16 | NA | TRBV6-2/TRBV6-3 | CASSYSTGTGRVEQYF | TGTGCCAGCAGTTACTCGACCGGGACAGGGAGGGTCGAGCAGTACTTC
TRBJ2-3 | NA | 15 | once | TRBV11-2 | CASSSQGLYTDTQYF | TGTGCCAGCAGTTCACAGGGTCTATACACAGATACGCAGTATTTT
TRBJ1-1 | NA | 14 | NA | TRBV18 | CASSPDRWNTEAFF | TGTGCCAGCTCACCCGATCGCTGGAACACTGAAGCTTTCTTT
TRBJ2-2 | TRBD2 | 17 | NA | TRBV4-1 | CASSHLGLAGGPGELFF | TGCGCCAGCAGCCACCTCGGACTAGCGGGGGGACCGGGGGAGCTGTTTTTT
TRBJ2-7 | NA | 15 | NA | TRBV24-1 | CATSSTSPYSYEQYF | TGTGCCACCAGCTCTACATCTCCTTACTCCTACGAGCAGTACTTC
TRBJ2-2 | NA | 18 | NA | TRBV3-1/TRBV3-2 | CASSQDNIGPSNTGELFF | TGTGCCAGCAGCCAAGATAATATAGGGCCCTCGAACACCGGGGAGCTGTTTTTT
TRBJ2-7 | NA | 13 | NA | TRBV5-1 | CASSLGYRSEQYF | TGCGCCAGCAGCTTGGGGTACAGAAGCGAGCAGTACTTC
TRBJ1-6 | TRBD1 | 15 | NA | TRBV5-3 | CARSAGGLYNSPLHF | TGTGCCAGAAGCGCAGGGGGGCTCTATAATTCACCCCTCCACTTT
TRBJ1-4 | TRBD1 | 17 | NA | TRBV30 | CAWSVGTGVREREKLFF | TGTGCCTGGAGTGTTGGGACAGGGGTCCGGGAAAGGGAAAAACTGTTTTTT
TRBJ1-2 | NA | 13 | NA | TRBV5-5 | CASSFALTYGYTF | TGTGCCAGCAGCTTTGCACTGACCTATGGCTACACCTTC
TRBJ1-5 | NA | 12 | once | TRBV7-2 | CASSLEREPQHF | TGTGCCAGCAGCTTAGAGCGGGAGCCCCAGCATTTT
TRBJ2-1 | TRBD2 | 17 | NA | TRBV7-2 | CASILSPTTSGNNEQFF | TGTGCCAGCATCCTTTCCCCAACGACTAGCGGAAACAATGAGCAGTTCTTC
TRBJ2-7 | NA | 14 | NA | TRBV11-2 | CASSSWTVSYEQYF | TGTGCCAGCAGCTCCTGGACAGTCTCCTACGAGCAGTACTTC
TRBJ1-1 | NA | 13 | NA | TRBV6-1 | CASSEFPTTEAFF | TGTGCCAGCAGTGAATTTCCGACCACTGAAGCTTTCTTT
TRBJ2-3 | TRBD2 | 14 | once | TRBV9 | CASTGGGFRDTQYF | TGTGCCAGCACCGGCGGGGGGTTCAGAGATACGCAGTATTTT
TRBJ2-5 | NA | 15 | NA | TRBV2 | CASSTAQGIKETQYF | TGTGCCAGCAGTACCGCCCAGGGGATAAAAGAGACCCAGTACTTC
TRBJ1-5 | NA | 15 | NA | TRBV7-8 | CASSPQGSLGEPQHF | TGTGCCAGCAGTCCCCAGGGTTCACTCGGGGAGCCCCAGCATTTT
TRBJ1-5 | TRBD1 | 14 | NA | TRBV7-9 | CASSPGQYNQPQHF | TGTGCCAGCAGCCCGGGACAGTACAATCAGCCCCAGCATTTT
TRBJ2-2 | NA | 16 | NA | TRBV19 | CASSPRGLENTGELFF | TGTGCCAGTAGTCCCCGGGGCCTCGAAAACACCGGGGAGCTGTTTTTT
TRBJ2-7 | TRBD1 | 13 | NA | TRBV30 | CAWGRGQGNEQYF | TGTGCCTGGGGACGGGGACAGGGGAACGAGCAGTACTTC
TRBJ1-1 | NA | 14 | NA | TRBV6-2/TRBV6-3 | CASSDRIPIVRAFF | TGTGCCAGCAGCGACAGGATACCAATCGTTCGAGCTTTCTTT
TRBJ1-2 | NA | 15 | NA | TRBV3-1/TRBV3-2 | CASSQRSVLSYGYTF | TGTGCCAGCAGCCAGAGATCCGTTTTGTCCTATGGCTACACCTTC